This section outlines one T cell receptor beta chain sequence together with its context. Antigen unknown. CDR3 length: 15 amino acids. The junction had 9 bases not matched to a gene; V was cut back by 4 bases and J by 4 bases. The germline gives CDR1 SGDLS, CDR2 YYNGEE. The PCR contained 60 Vbeta and 13 Jbeta primers. The method was immunoSEQ multiplex PCR; TCRdb's version includes in-frame clones alone and lacks a portion of them. This sample's table reports 200,000 or so clones. These data originate in a study of cytomegalovirus exposure and HLA in healthy donors. Study-wide findings and caveats: Evidence from a later analysis indicated that most CMV-associated TCR beta chains looked HLA-restricted. Analyses of presence/absence relied on an assumption of roughly uniform sequencing depth across donors. A later analysis linked a missense variant in DCLRE1C to the trimming of TCR beta V and J genes.

This sequence joins TRBV9 and TRBJ2-3; TRBD1 matches at 7 bases. Sequenced sample: PBMCs. The clonotype comes from a boy aged 5-17 years in good health and CMV-seronegative. CDR3 sequence: CASSRQGMEADTQYF. In DNA, the CDR3 is TGTGCCAGCAGCCGACAGGGTATGGAGGCAGATACGCAGTATTTT.